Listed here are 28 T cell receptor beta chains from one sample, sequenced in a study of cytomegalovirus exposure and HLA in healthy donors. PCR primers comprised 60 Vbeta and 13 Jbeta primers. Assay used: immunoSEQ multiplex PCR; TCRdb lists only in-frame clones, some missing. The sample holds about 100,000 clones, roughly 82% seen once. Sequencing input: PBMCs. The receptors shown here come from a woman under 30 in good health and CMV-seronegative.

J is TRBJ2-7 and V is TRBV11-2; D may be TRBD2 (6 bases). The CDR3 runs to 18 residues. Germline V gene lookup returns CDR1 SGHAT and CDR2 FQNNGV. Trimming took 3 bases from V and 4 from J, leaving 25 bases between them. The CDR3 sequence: CASSFISGPGRFAYEQYF. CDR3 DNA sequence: TGTGCCAGCAGCTTCATATCGGGGCCAGGGAGGTTTGCTTACGAGCAGTACTTC. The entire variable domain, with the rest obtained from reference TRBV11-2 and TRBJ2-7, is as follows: EAGVAQSPRYKIIEKRQSVAFWCNPISGHATLYWYQQILGQGPKLLIQFQNNGVVDDSQLPKDRFSAERLKGVDSTLKIQPAKLEDSAVYLCASSFISGPGRFAYEQYFGPGTRLTVT.

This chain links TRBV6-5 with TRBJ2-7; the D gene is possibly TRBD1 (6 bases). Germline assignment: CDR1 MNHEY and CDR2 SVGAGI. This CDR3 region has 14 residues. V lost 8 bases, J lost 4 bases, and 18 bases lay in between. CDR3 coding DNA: TGTGCCAGCGGGGGCTACGGACAGACGTACGAGCAGTACTTC. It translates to CASGGYGQTYEQYF.

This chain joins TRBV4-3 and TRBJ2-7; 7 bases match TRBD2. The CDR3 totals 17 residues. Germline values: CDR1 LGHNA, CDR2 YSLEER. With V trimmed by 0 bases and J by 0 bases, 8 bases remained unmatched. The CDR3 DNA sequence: TGCGCCAGCAGCCAAGATCTCCCAGCGGGGAGCTCCTACGAGCAGTACTTC. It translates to CASSQDLPAGSSYEQYF.

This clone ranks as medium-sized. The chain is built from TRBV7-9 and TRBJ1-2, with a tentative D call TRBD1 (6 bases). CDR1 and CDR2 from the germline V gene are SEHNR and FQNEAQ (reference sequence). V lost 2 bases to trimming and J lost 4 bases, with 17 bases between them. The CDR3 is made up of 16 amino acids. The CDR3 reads CASSLLWTVFRYGYTF. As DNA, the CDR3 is TGTGCCAGCAGCTTACTCTGGACAGTATTTCGCTATGGCTACACCTTC. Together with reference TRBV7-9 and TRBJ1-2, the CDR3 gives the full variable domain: DTGVSQNPRHKITKRGQNVTFRCDPISEHNRLYWYRQTLGQGPEFLTYFQNEAQLEKSRLLSDRFSAERPKGSFSTLEIQRTEQGDSAMYLCASSLLWTVFRYGYTFGSGTRLTVV.

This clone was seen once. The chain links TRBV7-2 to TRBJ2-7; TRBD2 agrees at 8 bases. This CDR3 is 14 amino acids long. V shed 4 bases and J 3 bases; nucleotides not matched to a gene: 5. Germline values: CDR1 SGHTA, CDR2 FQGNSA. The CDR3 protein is CASSSHSGVYEQYF. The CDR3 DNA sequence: TGTGCCAGCAGCTCACATAGCGGGGTCTACGAGCAGTACTTC.

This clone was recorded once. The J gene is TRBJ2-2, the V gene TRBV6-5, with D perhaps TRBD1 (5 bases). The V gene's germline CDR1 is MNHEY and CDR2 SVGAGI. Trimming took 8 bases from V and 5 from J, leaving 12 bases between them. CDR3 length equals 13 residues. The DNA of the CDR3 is TGTGCCAGCTCGTCAGGGTTGACCGGGGAGCTGTTTTTT. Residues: CASSSGLTGELFF.

CDR3 bases: TGTGCCAGTAGTACGGGACAGAGGGACGGGTACGAGCAGTACTTC. The encoded protein is CASSTGQRDGYEQYF. This sequence joins TRBV19 and TRBJ2-7; 7 bases map to TRBD1. The CDR3 extends over 15 amino acids. Unmatched junction bases numbered 10, after V lost 4 bases and J lost 4 bases. From germline, CDR1 is LNHDA and CDR2 SQIVND (reference sequence).

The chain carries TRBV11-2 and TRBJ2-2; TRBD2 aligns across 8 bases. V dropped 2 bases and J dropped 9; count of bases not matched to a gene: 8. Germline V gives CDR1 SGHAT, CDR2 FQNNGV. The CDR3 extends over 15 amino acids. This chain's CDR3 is CASSLTSGVPRELFF. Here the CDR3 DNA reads TGTGCCAGCAGCTTAACTAGCGGTGTTCCCCGGGAGCTGTTTTTT.

The CDR3 nucleotides read TGCGCCAGCAGCTTACGATTAGCGGGGGGAAGGACAGATACGCAGTATTTT. Translating it yields CASSLRLAGGRTDTQYF. The rearrangement joins TRBV5-1 to TRBJ2-3; 10 bases are a match to TRBD2. CDR3 length: 17 amino acids. The V segment lost 2 bases and the J segment 3 bases; nucleotides outside the gene matches: 9. CDR1 and CDR2 (germline): SGHRS, YFSETQ.

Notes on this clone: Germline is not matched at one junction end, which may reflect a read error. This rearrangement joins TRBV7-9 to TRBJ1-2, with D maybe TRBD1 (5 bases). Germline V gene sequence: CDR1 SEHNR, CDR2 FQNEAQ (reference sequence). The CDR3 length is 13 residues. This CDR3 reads CSSSYLGGYGYTF. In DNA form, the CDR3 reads TGTTCCAGCAGCTATTTGGGGGGCTATGGCTACACCTTC. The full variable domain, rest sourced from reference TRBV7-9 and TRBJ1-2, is DTGVSQNPRHKITKRGQNVTFRCDPISEHNRLYWYRQTLGQGPEFLTYFQNEAQLEKSRLLSDRFSAERPKGSFSTLEIQRTEQGDSAMYLCSSSYLGGYGYTFGSGTRLTVV.

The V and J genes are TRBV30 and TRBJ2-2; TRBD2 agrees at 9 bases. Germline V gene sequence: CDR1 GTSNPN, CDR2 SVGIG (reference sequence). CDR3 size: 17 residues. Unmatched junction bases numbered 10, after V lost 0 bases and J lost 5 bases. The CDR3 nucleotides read TGTGCCTGGAGTGTCCTAGCGGGAAAAGTGGGGACCGGGGAGCTGTTTTTT. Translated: CAWSVLAGKVGTGELFF. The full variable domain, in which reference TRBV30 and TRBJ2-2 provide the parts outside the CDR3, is SQTIHQWPATLVQPVGSPLSLECTVEGTSNPNLYWYRQAAGRGLQLLFYSVGIGQISSEVPQNLSASRPQDRQFILSSKKLLLSDSGFYLCAWSVLAGKVGTGELFFGEGSRLTVL.

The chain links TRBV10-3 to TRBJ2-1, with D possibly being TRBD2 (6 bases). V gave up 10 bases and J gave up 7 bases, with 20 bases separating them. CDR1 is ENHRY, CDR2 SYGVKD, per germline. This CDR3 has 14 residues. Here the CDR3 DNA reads TGTGCCACTTTGGGGCGGGGCCCTAAAAATGAGCAGTTCTTC. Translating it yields CATLGRGPKNEQFF.

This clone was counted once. Here the CDR3 DNA reads TGCGCCAGCAGCCAACCGACTAGAGGAGAGACCCAGTACTTC. It encodes CASSQPTRGETQYF. This chain joins TRBV4-1 and TRBJ2-5; TRBD2 might be the D (6 bases). V was shortened by 2 bases and J by 4 bases, with 11 bases between the two germline ends. The V gene's germline CDR1 is MGHRA and CDR2 YSYEKL. The CDR3 has 14 amino acids.

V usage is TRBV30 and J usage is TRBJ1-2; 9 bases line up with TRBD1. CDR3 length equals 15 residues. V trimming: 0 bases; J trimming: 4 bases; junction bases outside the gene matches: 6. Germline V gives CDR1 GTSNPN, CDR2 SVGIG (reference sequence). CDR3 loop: CAWSVQDRGSYGYTF. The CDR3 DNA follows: TGTGCCTGGAGTGTTCAGGACAGGGGAAGCTATGGCTACACCTTC.

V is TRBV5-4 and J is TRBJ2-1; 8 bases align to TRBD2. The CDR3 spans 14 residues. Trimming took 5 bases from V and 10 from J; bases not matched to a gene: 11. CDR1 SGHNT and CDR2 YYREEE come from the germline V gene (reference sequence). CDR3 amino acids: CASRLGLPGGEQFF. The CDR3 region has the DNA TGTGCCAGCAGGCTGGGACTACCGGGGGGGGAGCAGTTCTTC.

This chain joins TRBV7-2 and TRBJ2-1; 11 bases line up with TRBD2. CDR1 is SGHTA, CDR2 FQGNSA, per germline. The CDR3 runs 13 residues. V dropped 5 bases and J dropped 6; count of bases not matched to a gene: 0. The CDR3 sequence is CASSTSGGNEQFF. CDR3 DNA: TGTGCCAGCAGCACTAGCGGGGGCAATGAGCAGTTCTTC.

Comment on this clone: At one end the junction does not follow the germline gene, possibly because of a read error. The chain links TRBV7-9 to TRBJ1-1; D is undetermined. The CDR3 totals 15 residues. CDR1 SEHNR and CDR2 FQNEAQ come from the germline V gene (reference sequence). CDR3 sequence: CSSSLYASGNTEAFF. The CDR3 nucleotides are TGTTCCAGCAGCTTATATGCCTCAGGGAACACTGAAGCTTTCTTT.

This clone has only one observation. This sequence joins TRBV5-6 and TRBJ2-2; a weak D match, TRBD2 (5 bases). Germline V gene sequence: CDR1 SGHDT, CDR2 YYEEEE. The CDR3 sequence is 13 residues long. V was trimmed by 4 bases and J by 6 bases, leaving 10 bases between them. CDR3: CASSLVGAGELFF. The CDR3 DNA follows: TGTGCCAGCAGCCTGGTCGGGGCCGGGGAGCTGTTTTTT.

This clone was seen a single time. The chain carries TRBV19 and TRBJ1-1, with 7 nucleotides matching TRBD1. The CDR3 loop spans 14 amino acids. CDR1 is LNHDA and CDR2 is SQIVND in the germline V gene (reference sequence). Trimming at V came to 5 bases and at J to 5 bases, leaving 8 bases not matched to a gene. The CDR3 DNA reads TGTGCCAGTAGTCCTCGGGACAGTTGGACTGAAGCTTTCTTT. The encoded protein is CASSPRDSWTEAFF.

CDR3 coding DNA: TGCAGCGTTGATCAGGGGTCCCTATGCAACGAGCAGTACTTC. Encoded protein: CSVDQGSLCNEQYF. The chain employs TRBV29-1 and TRBJ2-7; D might be TRBD1 (6 bases). From germline, CDR1 is SQVTM and CDR2 ANQGSEA. The length of the CDR3 is 14 residues. V shed 3 bases and J shed 5 bases, with 17 bases lying between them.

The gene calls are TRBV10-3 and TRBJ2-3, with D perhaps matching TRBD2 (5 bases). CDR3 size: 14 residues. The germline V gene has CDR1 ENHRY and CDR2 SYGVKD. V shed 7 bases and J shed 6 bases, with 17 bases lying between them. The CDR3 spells CAINRGLGADTQYF. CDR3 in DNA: TGTGCCATCAATCGAGGGCTCGGTGCGGATACGCAGTATTTT.

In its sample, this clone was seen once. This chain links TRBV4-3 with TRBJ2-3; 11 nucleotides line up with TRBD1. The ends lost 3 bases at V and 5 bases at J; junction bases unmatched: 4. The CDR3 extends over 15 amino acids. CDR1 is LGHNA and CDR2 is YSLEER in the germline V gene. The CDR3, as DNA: TGCGCCAGCAGCCATGGACAGGGGGCGGAAGATACGCAGTATTTT. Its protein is CASSHGQGAEDTQYF.

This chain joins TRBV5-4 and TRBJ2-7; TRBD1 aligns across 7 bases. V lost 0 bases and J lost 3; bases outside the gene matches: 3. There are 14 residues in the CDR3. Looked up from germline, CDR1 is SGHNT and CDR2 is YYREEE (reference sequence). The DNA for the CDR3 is TGTGCCAGCAGCTTGGGACAGGGCGACTACGAGCAGTACTTC. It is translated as CASSLGQGDYEQYF.

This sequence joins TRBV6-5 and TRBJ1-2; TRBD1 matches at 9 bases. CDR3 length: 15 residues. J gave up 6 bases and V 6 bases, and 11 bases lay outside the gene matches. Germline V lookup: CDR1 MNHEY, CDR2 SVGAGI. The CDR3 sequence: CASSTDAGTGNGYTF. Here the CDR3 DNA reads TGTGCCAGCAGCACTGACGCCGGGACAGGGAATGGCTACACCTTC.

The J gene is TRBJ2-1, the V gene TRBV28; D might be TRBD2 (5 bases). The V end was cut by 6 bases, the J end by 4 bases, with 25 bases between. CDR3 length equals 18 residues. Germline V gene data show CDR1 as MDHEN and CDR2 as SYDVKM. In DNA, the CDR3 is TGTGCCAGCAGCCATATACCGGGATCCCTAGGAGATTACAATGAGCAGTTCTTC. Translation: CASSHIPGSLGDYNEQFF. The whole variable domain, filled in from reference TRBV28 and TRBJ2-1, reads DVKVTQSSRYLVKRTGEKVFLECVQDMDHENMFWYRQDPGLGLRLIYFSYDVKMKEKGDIPEGYSVSREKKERFSLILESASTNQTSMYLCASSHIPGSLGDYNEQFFGPGTRLTVL.

CDR3 coding DNA: TGTGCCAGCAGCTTAGGATGGGCCCGAAGGGGCACTGAAGCTTTCTTT. This sequence encodes CASSLGWARRGTEAFF. The rearrangement uses TRBV7-2 and TRBJ1-1; a possible D gene is TRBD1 (5 bases). Trimming stripped 1 base from V and 4 bases from J, with 16 bases between. Germline V gene data show CDR1 as SGHTA and CDR2 as FQGNSA. This CDR3 contains 16 residues.

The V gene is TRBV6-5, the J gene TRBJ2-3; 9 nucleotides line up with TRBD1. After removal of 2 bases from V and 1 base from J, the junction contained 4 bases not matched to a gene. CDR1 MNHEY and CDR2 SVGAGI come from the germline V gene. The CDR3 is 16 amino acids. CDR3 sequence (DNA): TGTGCCAGCAGTTACCACAGGGGGCGAGGCACAGATACGCAGTATTTT. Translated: CASSYHRGRGTDTQYF.

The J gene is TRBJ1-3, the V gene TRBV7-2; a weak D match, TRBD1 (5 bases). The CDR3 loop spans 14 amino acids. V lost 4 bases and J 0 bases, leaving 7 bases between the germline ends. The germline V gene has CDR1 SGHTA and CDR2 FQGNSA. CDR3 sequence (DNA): TGTGCCAGCAGCTGGACACCCTCTGGAAACACCATATATTTT. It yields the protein CASSWTPSGNTIYF. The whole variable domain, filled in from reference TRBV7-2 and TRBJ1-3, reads GAGVSQSPSNKVTEKGKDVELRCDPISGHTALYWYRQSLGQGLEFLIYFQGNSAPDKSGLPSDRFSAERTGGSVSTLTIQRTQQEDSAVYLCASSWTPSGNTIYFGEGSWLTVV.